The next 3 T cell receptor beta chains were all read from a single sample in a study of PD-1 blockade in classical Hodgkin lymphoma. Regarding time point: cycle 4 day 1 (C4D1), after less than 7 weeks of nivolumab. With no exception, relapse followed autologous stem cell transplantation in all patients, and brentuximab vedotin exposure varied. Only in-frame clones appear in the TCRdb table, and some are missing; sequencing was by immunoSEQ multiplex PCR. The table has roughly 30,000 clones, around 81% seen once. Sequenced material: peripheral blood mononuclear cells (PBMCs), taken before the fourth cycle of nivolumab. The receptors here all came from a human donor with classical Hodgkin lymphoma.

J is TRBJ1-5 and V is TRBV19; 7 positions match TRBD1. The V gene's germline CDR1 is LNHDA and CDR2 SQIVND (reference sequence). V trimming: 4 bases; J trimming: 4 bases; junction bases outside the gene matches: 7. The CDR3 has 15 amino acids. In DNA, the CDR3 is TGTGCCAGTAGTACCCGGGCAGGGGGGAATCAGCCCCAGCATTTT. Protein: CASSTRAGGNQPQHF. Together with reference TRBV19 and TRBJ1-5, the CDR3 gives the full variable domain: DGGITQSPKYLFRKEGQNVTLSCEQNLNHDAMYWYRQDPGQGLRLIYYSQIVNDFQKGDIAEGYSVSREKKESFPLTVTSAQKNPTAFYLCASSTRAGGNQPQHFGDGTRLSIL.

The chain has TRBV21-1 and TRBJ1-2; the table's TRBD1 call for D was not verified on the DNA. TRBV21-1 has pseudogene status. The CDR3 covers 13 residues. CDR3: CASLETGSYGYTF. CDR3 coding DNA: TGTGCCTCTCTGGAGACAGGCAGCTATGGCTACACCTTC.

This chain joins TRBV5-1 and TRBJ1-1; possibly TRBD1 for D (5 bases). The CDR3 has 14 amino acids. The germline V and J ends were trimmed by 1 base and 4 bases, with 11 bases remaining between them. In germline, CDR1 is SGHRS, CDR2 YFSETQ. The CDR3 region is CASSLRGESTEAFF. DNA for the CDR3: TGCGCCAGCAGCTTGCGGGGCGAGAGCACTGAAGCTTTCTTT.